The clone carrying this T cell receptor (beta chain) was observed many times. cDNA synthesis used a TRAV/TRBV-specific primer set for both chains. TCRs underwent approximately 20 PCR cycles of amplification with a constant-region primer and V-primer adapter. TCRdb recomputed calls from the reads with MiXCR, one row per CDR3 protein. The profile shows some 82,000 distinct CDR3 sequences, approximately 17% of them singletons. Described time point: before trial treatment. The donors' treatment consisted of nivolumab, ipilimumab, aspirin, low-dose cyclophosphamide and low-dose radiotherapy. The data belong to a study of low-dose radiotherapy and immunotherapy resistance in tumors. Background on the study: In Cohort 2, 1 Gy per fraction was delivered every two weeks, for a total of 13 Gy over 26 weeks. Ipilimumab 1 mg/kg every six weeks, together with nivolumab 240 mg every two weeks, was given intravenously to patients.

Between the trimmed V and J ends, which lost 1 base and 7 bases, there was a span of 14 bases. CDR1 is SGHDT and CDR2 is YYEEEE in the germline V gene. This CDR3 has 15 amino acids. This receptor was taken from a male donor with prostate cancer. This chain connects TRBV5-6 to TRBJ2-2, with D perhaps assigned TRBD1 or TRBD2 (6 bases each). Sequencing was performed on PBMCs, taken before treatment. CDR3 amino acids: CASSLPGGLGGELFF. CDR3 coding DNA: TGTGCCAGCAGCTTGCCCGGGGGCCTCGGCGGGGAGCTGTTTTTT.